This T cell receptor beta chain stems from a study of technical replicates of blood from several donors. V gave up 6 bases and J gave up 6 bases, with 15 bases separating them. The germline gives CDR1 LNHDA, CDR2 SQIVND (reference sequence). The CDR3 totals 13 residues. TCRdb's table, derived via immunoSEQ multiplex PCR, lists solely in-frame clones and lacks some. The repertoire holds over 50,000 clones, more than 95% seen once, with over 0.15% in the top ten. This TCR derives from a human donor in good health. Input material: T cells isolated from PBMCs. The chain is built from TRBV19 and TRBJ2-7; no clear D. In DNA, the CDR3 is TGTGCCAGTAGACTGACTTCTCTTGGCGAGCAGTACTTC. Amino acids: CASRLTSLGEQYF. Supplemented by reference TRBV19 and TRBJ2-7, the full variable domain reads DGGITQSPKYLFRKEGQNVTLSCEQNLNHDAMYWYRQDPGQGLRLIYYSQIVNDFQKGDIAEGYSVSREKKESFPLTVTSAQKNPTAFYLCASRLTSLGEQYFGPGTRLTVT.